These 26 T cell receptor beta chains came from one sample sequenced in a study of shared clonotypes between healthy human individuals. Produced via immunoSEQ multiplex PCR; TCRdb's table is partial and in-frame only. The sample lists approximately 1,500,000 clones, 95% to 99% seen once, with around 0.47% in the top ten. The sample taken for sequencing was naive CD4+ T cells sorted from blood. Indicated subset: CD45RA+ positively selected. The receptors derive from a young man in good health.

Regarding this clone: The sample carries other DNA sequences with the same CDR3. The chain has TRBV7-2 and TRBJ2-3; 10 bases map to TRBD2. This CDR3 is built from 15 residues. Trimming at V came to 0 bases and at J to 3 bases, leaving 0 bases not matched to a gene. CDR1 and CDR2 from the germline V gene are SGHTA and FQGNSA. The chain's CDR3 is CASSLASGRTDTQYF. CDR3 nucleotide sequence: TGTGCCAGCAGCTTAGCTAGCGGGAGGACAGATACGCAGTATTTT. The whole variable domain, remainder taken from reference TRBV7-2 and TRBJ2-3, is GAGVSQSPSNKVTEKGKDVELRCDPISGHTALYWYRQSLGQGLEFLIYFQGNSAPDKSGLPSDRFSAERTGGSVSTLTIQRTQQEDSAVYLCASSLASGRTDTQYFGPGTRLTVL.

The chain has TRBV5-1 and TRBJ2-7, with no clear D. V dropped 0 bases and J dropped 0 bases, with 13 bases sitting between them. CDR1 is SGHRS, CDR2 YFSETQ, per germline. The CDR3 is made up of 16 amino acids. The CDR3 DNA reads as TGCGCCAGCAGCTTGGACACCCTTTCCTACTCCTACGAGCAGTACTTC. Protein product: CASSLDTLSYSYEQYF. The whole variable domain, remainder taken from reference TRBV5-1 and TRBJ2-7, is KAGVTQTPRYLIKTRGQQVTLSCSPISGHRSVSWYQQTPGQGLQFLFEYFSETQRNKGNFPGRFSGRQFSNSRSEMNVSTLELGDSALYLCASSLDTLSYSYEQYFGPGTRLTVT.

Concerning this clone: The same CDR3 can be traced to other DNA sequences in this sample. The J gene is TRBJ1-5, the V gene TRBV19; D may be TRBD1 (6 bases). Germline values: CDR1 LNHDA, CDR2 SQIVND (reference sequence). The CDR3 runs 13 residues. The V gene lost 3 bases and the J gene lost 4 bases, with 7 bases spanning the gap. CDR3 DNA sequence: TGTGCCAGTAGTATTAGGGGGAATCAGCCCCAGCATTTT. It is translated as CASSIRGNQPQHF.

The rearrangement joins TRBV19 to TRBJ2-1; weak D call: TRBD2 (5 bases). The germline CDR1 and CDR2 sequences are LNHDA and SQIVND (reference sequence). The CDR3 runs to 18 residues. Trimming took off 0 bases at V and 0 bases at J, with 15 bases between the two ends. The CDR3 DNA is TGTGCCAGTAGTATAGACTTTGGAGCGGCAAACTCCTACAATGAGCAGTTCTTC. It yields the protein CASSIDFGAANSYNEQFF.

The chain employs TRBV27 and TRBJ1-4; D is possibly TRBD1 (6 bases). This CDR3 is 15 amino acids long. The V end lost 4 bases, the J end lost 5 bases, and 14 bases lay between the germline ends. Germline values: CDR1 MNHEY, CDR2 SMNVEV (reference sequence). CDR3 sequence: CASSSSRGTNEKLFF. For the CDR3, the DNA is TGTGCCAGCAGTTCGTCCAGGGGCACCAATGAAAAACTGTTTTTT.

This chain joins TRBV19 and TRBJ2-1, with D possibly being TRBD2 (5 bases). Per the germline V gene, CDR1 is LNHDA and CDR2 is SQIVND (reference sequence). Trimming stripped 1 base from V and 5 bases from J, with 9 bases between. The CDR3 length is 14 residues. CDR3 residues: CASSIGLPNNEQFF. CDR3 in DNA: TGTGCCAGTAGTATAGGACTACCAAACAATGAGCAGTTCTTC.

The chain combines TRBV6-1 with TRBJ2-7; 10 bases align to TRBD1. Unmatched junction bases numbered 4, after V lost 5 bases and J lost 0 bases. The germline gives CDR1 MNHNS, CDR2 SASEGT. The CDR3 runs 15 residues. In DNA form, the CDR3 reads TGTGCCAGCAGTAGGGACAGGGGCATCTCCTACGAGCAGTACTTC. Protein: CASSRDRGISYEQYF.

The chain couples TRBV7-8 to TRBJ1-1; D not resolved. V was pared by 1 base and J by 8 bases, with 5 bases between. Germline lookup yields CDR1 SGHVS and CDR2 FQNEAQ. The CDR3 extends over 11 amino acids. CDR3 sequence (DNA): TGTGCCAGCAGCTTAGGTGGAGAAGCTTTCTTT. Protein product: CASSLGGEAFF.

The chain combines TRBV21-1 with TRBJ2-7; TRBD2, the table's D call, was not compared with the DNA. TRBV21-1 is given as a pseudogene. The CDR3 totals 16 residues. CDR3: CASSKARREGSYEQYF. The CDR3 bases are TGTGCCAGCAGCAAAGCGAGGCGGGAGGGCTCCTACGAGCAGTACTTC.

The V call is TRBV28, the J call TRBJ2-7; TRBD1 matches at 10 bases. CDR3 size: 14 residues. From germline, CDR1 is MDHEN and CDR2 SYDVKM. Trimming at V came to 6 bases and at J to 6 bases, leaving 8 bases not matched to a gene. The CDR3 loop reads CASRTPGQGFEQYF. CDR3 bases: TGTGCCAGCAGAACACCGGGACAGGGGTTCGAGCAGTACTTC. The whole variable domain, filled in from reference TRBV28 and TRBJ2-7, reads DVKVTQSSRYLVKRTGEKVFLECVQDMDHENMFWYRQDPGLGLRLIYFSYDVKMKEKGDIPEGYSVSREKKERFSLILESASTNQTSMYLCASRTPGQGFEQYFGPGTRLTVT.

The CDR3 DNA is TGTGCCAGCTCACCACGTTTTGGCAGGGGGAAAGACTACGAGCAGTACTTC. Translated, it gives CASSPRFGRGKDYEQYF. The chain employs TRBV18 and TRBJ2-7; 7 bases fit TRBD1. The CDR3 contains 17 residues. Losses at the gene ends were 1 base for V and 3 bases for J; bases not matched to a gene: 12. Germline V gives CDR1 KGHSH, CDR2 LQKENI.

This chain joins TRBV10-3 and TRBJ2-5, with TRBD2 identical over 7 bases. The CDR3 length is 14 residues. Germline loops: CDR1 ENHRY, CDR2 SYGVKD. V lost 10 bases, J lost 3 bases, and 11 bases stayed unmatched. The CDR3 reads CATRGTMGKETQYF. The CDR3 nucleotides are TGTGCCACCCGGGGGACTATGGGAAAAGAGACCCAGTACTTC.

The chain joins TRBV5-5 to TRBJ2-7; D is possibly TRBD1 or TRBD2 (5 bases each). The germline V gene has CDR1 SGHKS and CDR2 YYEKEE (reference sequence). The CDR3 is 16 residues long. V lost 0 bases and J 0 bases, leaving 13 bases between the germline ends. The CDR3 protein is CASSLARGRGSYEQYF. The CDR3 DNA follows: TGTGCCAGCAGCTTGGCCCGGGGCCGAGGCTCCTACGAGCAGTACTTC.

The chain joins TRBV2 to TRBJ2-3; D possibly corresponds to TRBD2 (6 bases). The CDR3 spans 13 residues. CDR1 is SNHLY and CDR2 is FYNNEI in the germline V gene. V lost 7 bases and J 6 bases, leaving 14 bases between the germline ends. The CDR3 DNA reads TGTGCCAGCAACCGGGAGCGCGGGGATACGCAGTATTTT. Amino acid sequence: CASNRERGDTQYF.

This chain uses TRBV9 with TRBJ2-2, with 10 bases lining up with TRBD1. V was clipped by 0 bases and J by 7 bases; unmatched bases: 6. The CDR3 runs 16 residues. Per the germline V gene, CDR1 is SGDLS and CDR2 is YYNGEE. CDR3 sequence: CASSVGTGGFGGELFF. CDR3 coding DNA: TGTGCCAGCAGCGTAGGGACAGGGGGATTTGGCGGGGAGCTGTTTTTT.

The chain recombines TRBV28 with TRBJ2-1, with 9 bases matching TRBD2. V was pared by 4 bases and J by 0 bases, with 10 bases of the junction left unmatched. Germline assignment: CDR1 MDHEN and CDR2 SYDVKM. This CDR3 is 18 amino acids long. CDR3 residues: CASSSPATSGSSYNEQFF. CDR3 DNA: TGTGCCAGCAGTTCCCCCGCGACTAGCGGAAGCTCCTACAATGAGCAGTTCTTC.

Here the CDR3 reads CASSPLAGGSYNEQFF. The CDR3 nucleotides read TGTGCCAGCAGCCCACTAGCGGGAGGTTCCTACAATGAGCAGTTCTTC. The gene calls are TRBV14 and TRBJ2-1; 12 positions agree with TRBD2. Looked up from germline, CDR1 is SGHDN and CDR2 is FVKESK. The CDR3 totals 16 residues. V trimming: 4 bases; J trimming: 1 base; junction bases outside the gene matches: 2.

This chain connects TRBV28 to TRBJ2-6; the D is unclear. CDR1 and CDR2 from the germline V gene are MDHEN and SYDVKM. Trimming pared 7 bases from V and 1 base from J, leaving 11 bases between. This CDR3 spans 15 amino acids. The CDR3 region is CASKNSMSGANVLTF. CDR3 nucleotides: TGTGCCAGCAAAAATAGTATGTCTGGGGCCAACGTCCTGACTTTC.

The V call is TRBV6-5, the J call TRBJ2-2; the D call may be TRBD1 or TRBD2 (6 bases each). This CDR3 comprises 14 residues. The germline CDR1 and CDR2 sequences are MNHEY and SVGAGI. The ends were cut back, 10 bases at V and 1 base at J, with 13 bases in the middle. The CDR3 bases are TGTGCCACCGACGGGGGCAGGAACACCGGGGAGCTGTTTTTT. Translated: CATDGGRNTGELFF.

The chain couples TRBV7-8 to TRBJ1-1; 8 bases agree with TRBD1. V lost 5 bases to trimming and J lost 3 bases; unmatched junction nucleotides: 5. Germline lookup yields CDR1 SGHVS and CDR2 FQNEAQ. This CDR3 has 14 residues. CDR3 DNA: TGTGCCAGCAGCAACACAGGGGGGGACACTGAAGCTTTCTTT. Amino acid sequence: CASSNTGGDTEAFF.

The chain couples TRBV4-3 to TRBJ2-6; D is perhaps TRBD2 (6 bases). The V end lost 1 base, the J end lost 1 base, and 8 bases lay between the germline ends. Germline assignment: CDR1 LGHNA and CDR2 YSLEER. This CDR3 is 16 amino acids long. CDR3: CASSQVGGSGANVLTF. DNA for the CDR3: TGCGCCAGCAGCCAAGTAGGAGGGTCTGGGGCCAACGTCCTGACTTTC.

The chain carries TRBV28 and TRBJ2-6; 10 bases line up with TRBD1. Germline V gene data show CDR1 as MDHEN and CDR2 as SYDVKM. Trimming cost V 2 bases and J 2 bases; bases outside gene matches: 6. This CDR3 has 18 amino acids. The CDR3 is CASSLRGQGTPGANVLTF. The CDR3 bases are TGTGCCAGCAGTTTAAGGGGACAGGGGACCCCTGGGGCCAACGTCCTGACTTTC.

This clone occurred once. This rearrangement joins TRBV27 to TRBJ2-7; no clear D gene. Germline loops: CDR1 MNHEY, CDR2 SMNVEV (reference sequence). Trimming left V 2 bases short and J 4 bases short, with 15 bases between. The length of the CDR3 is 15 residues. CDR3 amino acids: CASSLLGEGRYEQYF. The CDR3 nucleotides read TGTGCCAGCAGTTTACTTGGGGAAGGAAGGTACGAGCAGTACTTC.

CDR3: CASSPGGDNYGYTF. CDR3 in DNA: TGTGCCAGCAGCCCCGGGGGGGATAACTATGGCTACACCTTC. The chain joins TRBV2 to TRBJ1-2; a weak D match, TRBD1 (5 bases). Germline V gives CDR1 SNHLY, CDR2 FYNNEI. The CDR3 totals 14 residues. V was clipped by 6 bases and J by 1 base, with 12 bases between them.

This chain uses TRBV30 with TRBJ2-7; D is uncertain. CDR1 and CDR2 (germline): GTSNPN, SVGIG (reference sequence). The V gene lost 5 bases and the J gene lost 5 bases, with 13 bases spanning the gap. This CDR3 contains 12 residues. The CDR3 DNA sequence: TGTGCCTGGGCGACCCGGTGGAACGAGCAGTACTTC. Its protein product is CAWATRWNEQYF.

CDR3 DNA: TGTGCCAGCAGCACCAGACAGGGTTGGGGGACTGAAGCTTTCTTT. Translated: CASSTRQGWGTEAFF. The chain couples TRBV5-5 to TRBJ1-1; 7 bases agree with TRBD1. The CDR3 has 15 residues. V was clipped by 4 bases and J by 5 bases; unmatched bases: 11. Germline assignment: CDR1 SGHKS and CDR2 YYEKEE (reference sequence).